These 8 T cell receptor beta chains originate from one sample sequenced in a study of PD-1 and CTLA-4 blockade in melanoma (dated by TCRdb to the early 2020s). The receptor library was made with the immunoSEQ multiplex PCR assay. Drawn from immuneACCESS, this table holds only the in-frame rearrangements with V and J called that TCRdb kept. Clones are partly lost; checked studies trace under half to an unresolved V gene and leave the rest unexplained. The sample data list about 16,000 clones, and 65% to 85% of these were observed just once. Together, the top ten hold 15% to 20% of the sample. Sequenced here: CD8+ T cells from peripheral blood, sampled before anti-PD-1 treatment. The source is a human donor with melanoma.

This chain joins TRBV6-5 and TRBJ1-4; D not resolved. This CDR3 contains 15 residues. V shed 0 bases and J shed 0 bases, with 5 bases lying between them. From germline, CDR1 is MNHEY and CDR2 SVGAGI. The CDR3 loop reads CASSYSRTTNEKLFF. The DNA of the CDR3 is TGTGCCAGCAGTTACTCGAGAACAACTAATGAAAAACTGTTTTTT.

This clone was counted once. The gene calls are TRBV27 and TRBJ2-2, with D hard to call. CDR1 and CDR2 from the germline V gene are MNHEY and SMNVEV (reference sequence). V lost 5 bases to trimming and J lost 4 bases, with 5 bases between them. CDR3 size: 12 residues. The CDR3 loop reads CASSPGTGELFF. CDR3 sequence (DNA): TGTGCCAGCAGTCCGGGCACCGGGGAGCTGTTTTTT.

This clone was seen just once. The chain recombines TRBV10-3 with TRBJ2-7; 8 bases agree with TRBD1. The CDR3 has 15 amino acids. Germline CDR1 reads ENHRY; CDR2 reads SYGVKD. The V and J ends lost 3 bases and 2 bases, in that order; junction bases with no gene match: 6. In DNA form, the CDR3 reads TGTGCCATCAGTGACAGGGACAGGTCAACCTACGAGCAGTACTTC. Its translation: CAISDRDRSTYEQYF.

The sample holds one count of this clone. The J gene is TRBJ2-2, the V gene TRBV13; no reliable D call. Between the trimmed V and J ends, which lost 4 bases and 6 bases, there was a span of 15 bases. CDR1 is PRHDT and CDR2 is FYEKMQ in the germline V gene (reference sequence). The CDR3 runs to 15 residues. CDR3 sequence reads: CASSSRVLGPGELFF. The DNA of the CDR3 is TGTGCCAGCAGCTCCCGGGTCCTTGGGCCCGGGGAGCTGTTTTTT. The whole variable domain, filled in from reference TRBV13 and TRBJ2-2, reads AAGVIQSPRHLIKEKRETATLKCYPIPRHDTVYWYQQGPGQDPQFLISFYEKMQSDKGSIPDRFSAQQFSDYHSELNMSSLELGDSALYFCASSSRVLGPGELFFGEGSRLTVL.

The gene calls are TRBV27 and TRBJ2-1; a weak D match, TRBD1 (6 bases). This CDR3 is 14 amino acids long. V lost 3 bases and J 5 bases, leaving 11 bases between the germline ends. Per the germline V gene, CDR1 is MNHEY and CDR2 is SMNVEV (reference sequence). CDR3 protein: CASSFPGQNNEQFF. CDR3 sequence (DNA): TGTGCCAGCAGTTTTCCGGGACAAAACAATGAGCAGTTCTTC.

This sequence joins TRBV30 and TRBJ1-6; D uncertain. The CDR3 extends over 14 amino acids. V gave up 2 bases and J gave up 5 bases, with 10 bases separating them. From germline, CDR1 is GTSNPN and CDR2 SVGIG (reference sequence). CDR3: CAWSFGQDNSPLHF. In DNA, the CDR3 is TGTGCCTGGAGTTTTGGCCAGGATAATTCACCCCTCCACTTT.

The CDR3 coding sequence is TGTGCCAGCAGCTTACACTTATGGGACAGCAAAAATGAGCAGTTCTTC. As protein: CASSLHLWDSKNEQFF. The J gene is TRBJ2-1, the V gene TRBV7-2, with 7 bases aligning to TRBD1. V shed 2 bases and J 7 bases; nucleotides not matched to a gene: 11. This CDR3 has 16 residues. Germline-derived CDR1 and CDR2 are SGHTA and FQGNSA.

The gene calls are TRBV19 and TRBJ1-1, with TRBD1 identical over 7 bases. Losses at the gene ends were 6 bases for V and 1 base for J; bases not matched to a gene: 2. Germline CDR1 LNHDA, CDR2 SQIVND (reference sequence). This CDR3 is built from 13 residues. CDR3 coding DNA: TGTGCCAGTAGCCAGGGGGGGAACACTGAAGCTTTCTTT. Translated, it gives CASSQGGNTEAFF.